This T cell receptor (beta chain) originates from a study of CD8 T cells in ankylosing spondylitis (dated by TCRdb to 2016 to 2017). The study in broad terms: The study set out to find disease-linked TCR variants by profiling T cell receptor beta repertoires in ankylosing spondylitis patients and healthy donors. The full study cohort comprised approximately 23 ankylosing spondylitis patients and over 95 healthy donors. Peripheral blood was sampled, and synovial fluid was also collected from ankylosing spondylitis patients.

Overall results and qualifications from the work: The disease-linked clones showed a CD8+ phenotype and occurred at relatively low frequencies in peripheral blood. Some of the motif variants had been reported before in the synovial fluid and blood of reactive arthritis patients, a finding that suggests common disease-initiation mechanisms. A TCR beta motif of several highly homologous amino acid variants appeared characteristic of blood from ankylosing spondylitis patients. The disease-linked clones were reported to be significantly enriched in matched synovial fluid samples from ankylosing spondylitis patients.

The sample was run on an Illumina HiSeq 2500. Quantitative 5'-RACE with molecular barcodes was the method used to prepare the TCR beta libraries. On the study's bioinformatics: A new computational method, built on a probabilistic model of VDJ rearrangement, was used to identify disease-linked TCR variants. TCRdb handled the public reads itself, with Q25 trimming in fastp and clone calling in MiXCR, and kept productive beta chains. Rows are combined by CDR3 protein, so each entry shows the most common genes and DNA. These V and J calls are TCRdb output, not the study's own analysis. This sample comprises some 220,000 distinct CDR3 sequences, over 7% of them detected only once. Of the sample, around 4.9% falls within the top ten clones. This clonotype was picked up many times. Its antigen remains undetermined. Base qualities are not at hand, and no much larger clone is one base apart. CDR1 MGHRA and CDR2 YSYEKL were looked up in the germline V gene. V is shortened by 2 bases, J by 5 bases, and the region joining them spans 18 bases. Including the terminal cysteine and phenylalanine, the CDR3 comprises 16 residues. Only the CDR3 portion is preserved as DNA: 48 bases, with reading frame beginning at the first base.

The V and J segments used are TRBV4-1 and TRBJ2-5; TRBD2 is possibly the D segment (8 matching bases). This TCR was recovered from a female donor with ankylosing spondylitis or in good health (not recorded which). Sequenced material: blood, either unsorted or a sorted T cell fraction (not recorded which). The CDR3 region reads CASSQSPGRGQETQYF. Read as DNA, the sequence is TGCGCCAGCAGCCAATCTCCCGGGAGGGGGCAGGAGACCCAGTACTTC.